What follows describes a single T cell receptor (beta chain). This sample is drawn from a study of blood T cell repertoires in COVID-19. Produced via immunoSEQ multiplex PCR; TCRdb's table is partial and in-frame only. The sample has 250,000 or so clones, over 75% seen once; the top ten hold around 0.8%. The germline gives CDR1 SGHTA, CDR2 FQGNSA. This CDR3 is built from 18 residues. V lost 5 bases, J lost 8 bases, and 19 bases stayed unmatched. This TCR was sampled from a woman younger than 45 with acute or convalescent COVID-19. The chain uses TRBV7-2 and TRBJ1-2, with 11 bases that match TRBD1. Sequencing used peripheral blood. The CDR3 coding sequence is TGTGCCAGCAGCCCGGGGACAGGGGGAGTGGTCCCCTCTTCCGGCTACACCTTC. Translation gives CASSPGTGGVVPSSGYTF.